A selection of T cell receptor beta chains follows, all from one sample in a study of blood T cell repertoires in COVID-19. Using immunoSEQ multiplex PCR, the repertoire was profiled, and TCRdb retains in-frame clones only, with some absent. The table shows some 250,000 clones, with approximately 81% occurring only once. Sequenced material: peripheral blood. Receptors were obtained from a man between 60 and 75 years old with acute or convalescent COVID-19. Each CDR3 is given with its conserved first and last residue. The D gene is left open where the match is weak. Clone size is shown for a subset of rows, as once, few, many or a class of expanded clone.

>NA|TRBV7-8|NA|TRBJ2-6
TGTGCCCTGGTCCCCTCCCGACAGGCAGCTGGGGCCAACGTCCTGACTTTC
CALVPSRQAAGANVLTF
>once|TRBV28|TRBD1|TRBJ2-5
TGTGCCAGCAGTTTGGGTCGACAGGGGGCAGAGACCCAGTACTTC
CASSLGRQGAETQYF
>NA|TRBV18|TRBD1|TRBJ2-5
TGTGCCAGCTCACCCGGGACAGGGCAACAAGAGACCCAGTACTTC
CASSPGTGQQETQYF
>NA|TRBV9|NA|TRBJ2-1
TGTGCCAGCCAGGATCTTTTGGCTAGCGAGAGCCACTACAATGAGCAGTTCTTC
CASQDLLASESHYNEQFF
>NA|TRBV18|NA|TRBJ1-1
TGTGCCAGCTCACCCACTTGGGCGAACACTGAAGCTTTCTTT
CASSPTWANTEAFF
>NA|TRBV18|TRBD1|TRBJ1-1
TGTGCCAGCTCCGATTCGACAGGGGTCACTGAAGCTTTCTTT
CASSDSTGVTEAFF
>NA|TRBV6-5|TRBD1|TRBJ2-5
TGTGCCAGCATTACAGGGGGCGGGGAGACCCAGTACTTC
CASITGGGETQYF
>NA|TRBV4-1|NA|TRBJ2-2
TGCGCCAGCAGCCAAGTGGGAGCCGGGGAGCTGTTTTTT
CASSQVGAGELFF
>once|TRBV7-2|NA|TRBJ1-5
TGTGCCAGCAGCTTATGGGGGCGCAGCAATCAGCCCCAGCATTTT
CASSLWGRSNQPQHF
>NA|TRBV7-9|NA|TRBJ1-1
TGTGCCAGCAGGGAGGGGCTCCGGGATGAAGCTTTCTTT
CASREGLRDEAFF
>NA|TRBV4-3|TRBD2|TRBJ2-7
TGCGCCAGCAGCCAAGATCGGCTAGCGGGGGCCTACGAGCAGTACTTC
CASSQDRLAGAYEQYF
>NA|TRBV12-1|NA|TRBJ1-2
TGTGCCAGCAGCTTTGCGCGGTACAGGGGGCGGGGAGTTACTGGCTACACCTTC
CASSFARYRGRGVTGYTF